This entry describes one T cell receptor beta chain. Its antigen remains unidentified. These data belong to a study of T cell responses to AZD1222 COVID-19 vaccine. General observations from the study: Among vaccine-associated CD4 TCRs, coverage spanned spike, with dominance at 160-218 and 743-854. The peak T cell response came first, and repertoires were sampled only after it.

V gave up 7 bases and J gave up 2 bases; unmatched junction bases: 6. The CDR3 has 15 residues. Germline lookup yields CDR1 MNHNS and CDR2 SASEGT. Clones were read by immunoSEQ multiplex PCR, and TCRdb kept only the in-frame ones, dropping some. Among fewer than 150,000 clones listed, around nine tenths were seen once. This clonotype originated in an adult in good health. This chain uses TRBV6-1 with TRBJ1-3, with 9 bases lining up with TRBD1. The starting material was peripheral blood, obtained on day 0 of AZD1222 vaccination. The CDR3 DNA follows: TGTGCCAGCAATGGACAGGGGACTACTGGAAACACCATATATTTT. Translation: CASNGQGTTGNTIYF.